The clone carrying this T cell receptor beta chain is a singleton in its sample. Its antigen is unidentified. Researchers ran the PCR with 60 Vbeta and 13 Jbeta primers. Assay used: immunoSEQ multiplex PCR; TCRdb lists only in-frame clones, some missing. This sample has about 150,000 clones, with approximately 85% found just once. The sample belongs to a study of cytomegalovirus exposure and HLA in healthy donors. Whole-study results and caveats: Presence/absence analyses took donor sequencing depth as roughly uniform. Cytomegalovirus-associated status was assigned to 164 TCR beta chains. Using a false discovery rate of 0.05, a later analysis showed that 15,000 to 20,000 TCR beta sequences were associated with HLA alleles.

The V and J ends lost 7 bases and 5 bases, in that order; junction bases with no gene match: 9. The V gene's germline CDR1 is SNHLY and CDR2 FYNNEI. The CDR3 runs 15 residues. Sample: PBMCs. This TCR derives from a woman aged 18-29 years in good health and CMV-seronegative. The gene calls are TRBV2 and TRBJ2-3; 10 bases agree with TRBD1. The CDR3 here is CASNLDRGRVDTQYF. CDR3 in DNA: TGTGCCAGCAACCTGGACAGGGGGAGGGTAGATACGCAGTATTTT.